This T cell receptor (beta chain) stems from a study of T cells after posttransplantation cyclophosphamide. Clones were sequenced by immunoSEQ multiplex PCR, and TCRdb holds only the in-frame ones, with some missing. The data show approximately 11,000 clones, around nine tenths seen once. To note about this clone: Its target is unknown.

CDR1 is MRHNA, CDR2 SNTAGT, per germline. V was pared by 6 bases and J by 1 base, with 24 bases between. The CDR3 contains 18 residues. Findings and limits, study-wide: Skin or GI-infiltrating T cells shared few TRB sequences with blood. TRB clonality was highly associated with recipient CMV seropositivity and reactivation. Donor-recipient repertoire similarity was low at 1-2 months, rising over year one.

A marrow graft followed busulfan-fludarabine conditioning, with cyclophosphamide on days +3 and +4. This TCR derives from a female patient younger than 45 who received an allogeneic stem cell transplant from an unrelated donor, was CMV-positive, and had no GVHD. Some T cells may be the graft donor's. This sample comprised PBMCs, obtained after allogeneic stem cell transplant with posttransplant cyclophosphamide. V usage is TRBV6-4 and J usage is TRBJ1-1; maybe TRBD1 (6 bases). The CDR3 DNA follows: TGTGCCAGCAGCCAGGTCGAATGTTGGGACAAAAGGAACACTGAAGCTTTCTTT. It encodes CASSQVECWDKRNTEAFF.